This entry is about one T cell receptor beta chain. Germline CDR1 is GTSNPN and CDR2 is SVGIG (reference sequence). With V trimmed by 1 base and J by 4 bases, 5 bases remained unmatched. CDR3 length equals 15 residues. The sample originates from a study of blood T cell repertoires in COVID-19. The Seattle patients joined while their infection was active and were tracked longitudinally afterward. Profiled with immunoSEQ multiplex PCR; TCRdb holds only in-frame clones, not every one. The data hold about 200,000 clones, with approximately 78% observed a single time. The rearrangement links TRBV30 to TRBJ1-4, with 8 bases aligning to TRBD1. The sequence came from a woman of 80 years or more with COVID-19, enrolled during active disease. Sequencing was performed on peripheral blood. The CDR3 sequence is CAWSADRGVNEKLFF. CDR3 in DNA: TGTGCCTGGAGTGCCGACAGGGGAGTTAATGAAAAACTGTTTTTT.